The 12 T cell receptor beta chains reported below all come from one sample, sequenced in a study of blood T cells in healthy people across ages. A second PCR, run for about 6 to 11 cycles, used a sample-barcoded 5' primer plus a J-beta primer mix. TCRdb processed the 5' RACE reads anew with MiXCR; each CDR3 protein has one entry. The data contain about 670,000 distinct CDR3 sequences, around 38% of them singletons. Input material: blood. These receptors originate from an older man in good health.

The chain is built from TRBV25-1 and TRBJ2-7; 10 bases fit TRBD1. The CDR3 length is 15 residues. The V gene end was trimmed by 4 bases and the J gene end by 5 bases; junction bases not matched to a gene: 8. Germline V gene data show CDR1 as MGHDK and CDR2 as SYGVNS. The CDR3 sequence: CASSGSTGGFDEQYF. DNA of the CDR3: TGTGCCAGCAGTGGTTCGACAGGGGGCTTCGACGAGCAGTACTTC.

V usage is TRBV6-2 or TRBV6-3 and J usage is TRBJ2-1; maybe TRBD1 (5 bases). The V end lost 5 bases, the J end lost 1 base, and 12 bases lay between the germline ends. The CDR3 runs to 15 residues. Germline V CDR1 and CDR2: MNHEY, SVGEGT. DNA for the CDR3: TGTGCCAGCAGTAACTGGGGCAATTCCTACAATGAGCAGTTCTTC. Amino acids: CASSNWGNSYNEQFF.

The chain combines TRBV7-9 with TRBJ2-1; 8 bases align to TRBD2. The CDR3 spans 16 residues. V lost 4 bases, J lost 4 bases, and 9 bases stayed unmatched. Germline lookup yields CDR1 SEHNR and CDR2 FQNEAQ (reference sequence). The CDR3 DNA sequence: TGTGCCAGCAGCTCAAGAGGGGCTAGCGGGTACAATGAGCAGTTCTTC. It translates to CASSSRGASGYNEQFF.

This clonotype was seen once. The chain recombines TRBV20-1 with TRBJ2-7; 8 nucleotides align to TRBD2. This CDR3 is built from 18 residues. Germline CDR1 reads DFQATT; CDR2 reads SNEGSKA (reference sequence). The ends lost 4 bases at V and 0 bases at J; junction bases unmatched: 17. CDR3 DNA: TGCAGTGCTAACCCTCTCCCCCTAGCGGGCCTTAGCTCCTACGAGCAGTACTTC. This codes for CSANPLPLAGLSSYEQYF.

The V gene is TRBV9, the J gene TRBJ2-5; D remains ambiguous. Germline CDR1 is SGDLS and CDR2 is YYNGEE. The CDR3 is made up of 12 amino acids. V shed 0 bases and J shed 4 bases, with 4 bases lying between them. CDR3 sequence: CASSVDGETQYF. The CDR3 DNA reads as TGTGCCAGCAGCGTAGACGGAGAGACCCAGTACTTC.

The chain combines TRBV4-1 with TRBJ2-3; 10 nucleotides line up with TRBD2. The CDR3 is 17 residues long. V lost 1 base to trimming and J lost 3 bases; unmatched junction nucleotides: 7. Germline V CDR1 and CDR2: MGHRA, YSYEKL. The CDR3: CASSQARSGGATDTQYF. In DNA form, the CDR3 reads TGCGCCAGCAGCCAAGCCCGCAGCGGGGGGGCAACAGATACGCAGTATTTT.

The V and J genes are TRBV12-3 or TRBV12-4 and TRBJ1-1; TRBD1 might be the D (5 bases). This CDR3 has 11 residues. The V and J ends lost 3 bases and 8 bases respectively, with 7 bases between them. The CDR3 reads CASSFEGEAFF. In DNA form, the CDR3 reads TGTGCCAGCAGTTTTGAGGGGGAAGCTTTCTTT.

This chain connects TRBV11-2 to TRBJ2-1; 9 bases line up with TRBD2. The trim removed 1 base at V and 14 bases at J, leaving 12 bases unmatched. CDR3 size: 15 residues. Germline V lookup: CDR1 SGHAT, CDR2 FQNNGV. CDR3 loop: CASSLVRGGGGGEFF. The CDR3 coding sequence is TGTGCCAGCAGCTTAGTGCGGGGGGGCGGCGGTGGAGAGTTCTTC.

This sequence joins TRBV15 and TRBJ1-4, with D perhaps TRBD1 (5 bases). V lost 0 bases to trimming and J lost 5 bases, with 10 bases between them. CDR1 LNHNV and CDR2 YYDKDF come from the germline V gene (reference sequence). The length of the CDR3 is 15 residues. In nucleotides, the CDR3 is TGTGCCACCAGCAGAGAGACACACAGGAATGAAAAACTGTTTTTT. This codes for CATSRETHRNEKLFF.

The V gene is TRBV10-3, the J gene TRBJ2-1; TRBD2 aligns across 8 bases. V shed 6 bases, J shed 4 bases, and the junction held 14 bases outside the gene matches. Germline assignment: CDR1 ENHRY and CDR2 SYGVKD. This CDR3 region has 17 residues. The CDR3 sequence: CAIRPAGVQPSYNEQFF. The CDR3 DNA follows: TGTGCCATCAGACCAGCGGGAGTTCAACCCAGTTACAATGAGCAGTTCTTC.

This clonotype occurred a few times. The chain links TRBV6-2 or TRBV6-3 to TRBJ1-5; D is ambiguous. Looked up from germline, CDR1 is MNHEY and CDR2 is SVGEGT. The V end lost 5 bases, the J end lost 5 bases, and 16 bases lay between the germline ends. The CDR3 consists of 15 residues. The CDR3 protein is CASSPRRTLYQPQHF. The CDR3 nucleotides are TGTGCCAGCAGTCCCCGCAGGACCTTGTATCAGCCCCAGCATTTT.

This sequence joins TRBV7-2 and TRBJ2-5, with D possibly being TRBD1 (5 bases). The germline V and J ends were trimmed by 5 bases and 7 bases, with 20 bases remaining between them. This CDR3 is 15 amino acids long. Germline assignment: CDR1 SGHTA and CDR2 FQGNSA. The CDR3: CASSPRVQAGWTQYF. CDR3 nucleotides: TGTGCCAGCAGCCCACGGGTACAGGCTGGGTGGACCCAGTACTTC. Full variable domain (outside the CDR3, taken from reference TRBV7-2 and TRBJ2-5): GAGVSQSPSNKVTEKGKDVELRCDPISGHTALYWYRQSLGQGLEFLIYFQGNSAPDKSGLPSDRFSAERTGGSVSTLTIQRTQQEDSAVYLCASSPRVQAGWTQYFGPGTRLLVL.